One and the same sample provided the 5 T cell receptor beta chains below, sequenced in a study of identical twins. Via MiXCR, TCRdb re-called the 5' RACE reads, giving one row per CDR3 protein. The top ten clones hold 2.5% to 3.5% of a sample with 470,000 or so distinct CDR3 sequences, 24% of them seen once. These same data were also listed under a study on T cells expressing NK-cell markers.

Sequencing input: CD4+ T cells sorted from blood. The receptors were sampled from a woman younger than 30 in good health.

V is TRBV20-1 and J is TRBJ1-5; D is unclear. The CDR3 spans 12 residues. V gave up 3 bases and J gave up 5 bases, with 8 bases separating them. CDR1 and CDR2 from the germline V gene are DFQATT and SNEGSKA (reference sequence). This CDR3 is CSASREDQPQHF. Here the CDR3 DNA reads TGCAGTGCTAGTAGGGAGGATCAGCCCCAGCATTTT.

The CDR3 DNA follows: TGTGCCAGCAGCCCGGGACTAGCGGGAGTATGGGCAGATACGCAGTATTTT. Protein sequence: CASSPGLAGVWADTQYF. The chain employs TRBV7-9 and TRBJ2-3; the match to TRBD2 covers 14 bases. V was pared by 5 bases and J by 4 bases, with 8 bases of the junction left unmatched. Germline V gene sequence: CDR1 SEHNR, CDR2 FQNEAQ (reference sequence). The CDR3 loop spans 17 amino acids.

In this sample, this clonotype turned up a few times. V is TRBV12-3 or TRBV12-4 and J is TRBJ2-3; 8 bases are a match to TRBD2. V trimming: 3 bases; J trimming: 7 bases; junction bases outside the gene matches: 9. This CDR3 has 15 amino acids. The CDR3 protein is CASSLNSGSGNTQYF. The CDR3 bases are TGTGCCAGCAGTTTGAACAGCGGGAGTGGGAATACGCAGTATTTT.

The V call is TRBV7-9, the J call TRBJ2-5; 9 bases align to TRBD1. Germline CDR1 and CDR2: SEHNR and FQNEAQ (reference sequence). The CDR3 is made up of 15 amino acids. V shed 5 bases and J 3 bases; nucleotides not matched to a gene: 7. The CDR3 reads CASSGLRTGEETQYF. CDR3 sequence (DNA): TGTGCCAGCAGCGGACTCAGGACAGGGGAAGAGACCCAGTACTTC.

The rearrangement joins TRBV19 to TRBJ2-6, with 7 bases lining up with TRBD1. The CDR3 contains 18 residues. Germline-derived CDR1 and CDR2 are LNHDA and SQIVND (reference sequence). V lost 5 bases, J lost 0 bases, and 10 bases stayed unmatched. The CDR3 nucleotides read TGTGCCAGTAGTGGGATGAAGGGGGCAGGCTCTGGGGCCAACGTCCTGACTTTC. This encodes CASSGMKGAGSGANVLTF.